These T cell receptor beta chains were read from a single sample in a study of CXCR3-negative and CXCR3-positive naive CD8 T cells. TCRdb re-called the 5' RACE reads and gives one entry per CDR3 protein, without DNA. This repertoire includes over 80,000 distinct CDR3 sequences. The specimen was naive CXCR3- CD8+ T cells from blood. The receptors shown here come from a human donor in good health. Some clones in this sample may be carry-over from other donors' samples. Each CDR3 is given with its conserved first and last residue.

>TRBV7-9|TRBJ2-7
CASSSYYEQYF
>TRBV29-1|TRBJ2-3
CSVGGTSATSTDTQYF
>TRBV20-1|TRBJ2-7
CSASPGNEQYF
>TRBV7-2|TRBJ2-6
CASSPHLTGGYVSASGANVLTF
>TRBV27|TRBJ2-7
CASSFAGPSYEQYF
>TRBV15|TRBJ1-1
CATSPGPGLEAFF
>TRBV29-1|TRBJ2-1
CSALTGDFSYNEQFF
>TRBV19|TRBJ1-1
CASSPGTGVLNTEAFF
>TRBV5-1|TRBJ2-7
CASSPSRDRSAEQYF
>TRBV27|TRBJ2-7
CASSRDSPYEQYF
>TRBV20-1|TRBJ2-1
CSATTAGSSYNEQFF
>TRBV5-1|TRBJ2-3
CASTGTGGFADTQYF
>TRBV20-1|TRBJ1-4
CSARDIAASSGLGYEKLFF
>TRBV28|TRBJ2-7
CASSRQSRSYEQYF
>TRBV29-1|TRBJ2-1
CSVKTPGTAANEQFF
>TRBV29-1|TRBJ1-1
CSVGGRTEAFF
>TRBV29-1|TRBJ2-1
CSAEAGINEQFF
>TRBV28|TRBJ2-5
CASSFSIGETQYF
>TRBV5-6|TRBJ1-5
CASSLGPAVQPQHF
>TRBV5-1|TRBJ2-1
CASSPQDNEQFF
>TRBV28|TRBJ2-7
CASSSGSWLAGFYEQYF
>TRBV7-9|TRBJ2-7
CASSNRENEQYF
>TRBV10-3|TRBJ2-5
CAISEFLPETQYF
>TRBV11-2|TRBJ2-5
CASSAWTEQETQYF
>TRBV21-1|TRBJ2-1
CASSSVTWGEQFF
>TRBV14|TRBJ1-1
CASSPFGGENTEAFF
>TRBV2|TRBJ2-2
CASSGTTSGSMGGELFF
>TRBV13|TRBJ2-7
CASSLLLAGGWQYF
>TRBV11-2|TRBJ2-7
CASTIPTSGGYEQYF
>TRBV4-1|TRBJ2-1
CASSQTTGARSYNEQFF
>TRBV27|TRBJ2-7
CASSFQREFEQYF
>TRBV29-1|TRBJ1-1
CSVEDPGTSSEAFF
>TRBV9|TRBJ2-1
CASSVASVNNEQFF
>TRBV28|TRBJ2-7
CASSFRGATRYEQYF
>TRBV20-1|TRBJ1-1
CSAREIGISTEAFF
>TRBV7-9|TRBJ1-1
CASSASSLNTEAFF
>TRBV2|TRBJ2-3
CASSGWRHTDTQYF
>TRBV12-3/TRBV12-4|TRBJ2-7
CASSLEYSVYEQYF
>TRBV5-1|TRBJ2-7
CASSLGPKTYEQYF
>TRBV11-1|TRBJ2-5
CASSPARTPYQETQYF
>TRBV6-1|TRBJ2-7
CASSSYRGRVEQYF
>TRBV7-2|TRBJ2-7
CASSLLAGASYEQYF
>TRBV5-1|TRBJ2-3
CASSSGTGIDTQYF
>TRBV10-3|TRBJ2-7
CAISESEGTPTYEQYF
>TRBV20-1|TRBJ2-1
CSAPPASGDDEQFF
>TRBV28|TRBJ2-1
CASSLWASGRENEQFF
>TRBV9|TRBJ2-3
CASSARDRTDTQYF
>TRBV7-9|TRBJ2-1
CASSHPLAAHNEQFF
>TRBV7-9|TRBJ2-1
CASSQPTSGRSHEQFF
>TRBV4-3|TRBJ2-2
CASSQALGLGTGELFF
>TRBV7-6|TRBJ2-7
CASSLNWDEQYF
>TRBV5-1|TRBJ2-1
CASSGFVDSNEQFF
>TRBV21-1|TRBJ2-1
CASSKVLQGAGSYNEQFF